These 31 T cell receptor beta chains were sequenced from one sample in a study of blood T cell repertoires in COVID-19. The repertoire was sequenced with immunoSEQ multiplex PCR; TCRdb's copy has only in-frame clones and lacks some. Of 500,000 to 600,000 clones listed, 85% to 90% are singletons. The specimen sequenced was peripheral blood. The receptor set was obtained from a woman aged 45-60 years with COVID-19, enrolled during active disease.

This chain connects TRBV28 to TRBJ1-2; D gene uncertain. CDR1 is MDHEN, CDR2 SYDVKM, per germline. The CDR3 extends over 13 amino acids. V was cut by 1 base and J by 7 bases, with 10 bases left in between. The CDR3 DNA follows: TGTGCCAGCAGTTTATTAAGGGAGGGTGGCTACACCTTC. This translates into CASSLLREGGYTF.

V gene TRBV5-1 combines with J gene TRBJ2-1, with 7 nucleotides matching TRBD1. The germline CDR1 and CDR2 sequences are SGHRS and YFSETQ. The CDR3 loop spans 14 amino acids. V shed 4 bases, J shed 8 bases, and the junction held 9 bases outside the gene matches. The CDR3 coding sequence is TGCGCCAGCAGCCCGCGACAGGGTTTCGATGAGCAGTTCTTC. It encodes CASSPRQGFDEQFF.

The chain combines TRBV18 with TRBJ2-7; D may be TRBD1 (6 bases). Between the trimmed V and J ends, which lost 1 base and 3 bases, there was a span of 13 bases. The CDR3 length is 15 residues. Germline CDR1 is KGHSH and CDR2 is LQKENI. In nucleotides, the CDR3 is TGTGCCAGCTCACCACACAGGGACAAACTCTACGAGCAGTACTTC. Its protein product is CASSPHRDKLYEQYF.

V is TRBV27 and J is TRBJ1-4; D gene uncertain. CDR1 and CDR2 (germline): MNHEY, SMNVEV (reference sequence). The V gene lost 5 bases and the J gene lost 0 bases, with 10 bases spanning the gap. The CDR3 length is 15 residues. The CDR3 sequence is CASSPLSTTNEKLFF. DNA for the CDR3: TGTGCCAGCAGTCCCCTTTCTACAACTAATGAAAAACTGTTTTTT.

The sample holds a few counts of this clone. The chain is built from TRBV7-8 and TRBJ1-1; D may be TRBD1 (5 bases). CDR1 SGHVS and CDR2 FQNEAQ come from the germline V gene. The ends were cut back, 11 bases at V and 4 bases at J, with 20 bases in the middle. The CDR3 loop spans 14 amino acids. The CDR3 is CAGGEQGRSTEAFF. Written as DNA, the CDR3 is TGTGCCGGCGGGGAGCAGGGAAGAAGCACTGAAGCTTTCTTT.

The table lists this clone with a count of one. The chain combines TRBV25-1 with TRBJ1-2; 12 nucleotides agree with TRBD1. The germline CDR1 and CDR2 sequences are MGHDK and SYGVNS. V lost 6 bases, J lost 4 bases, and 3 bases stayed unmatched. The CDR3 length is 14 residues. The CDR3 loop is CASRGQGAGYGYTF. CDR3 DNA sequence: TGTGCCAGCAGGGGACAGGGGGCGGGCTATGGCTACACCTTC.

The chain is built from TRBV4-2 and TRBJ1-1; D unresolved. The CDR3 covers 14 residues. Germline lookup yields CDR1 LGHNA and CDR2 YNFKEQ. With 1 base removed from V and 1 base from J, the gap between germline ends came to 7 bases. CDR3 amino acids: CASSQVGENTEAFF. CDR3 DNA sequence: TGTGCCAGCAGCCAAGTCGGGGAGAACACTGAAGCTTTCTTT.

The CDR3 loop is CASSLARREGEAFF. The DNA of the CDR3 is TGTGCCAGCAGCTTGGCCCGCCGGGAAGGTGAAGCTTTCTTT. The chain links TRBV5-4 to TRBJ1-1; D is ambiguous. CDR1 and CDR2 (germline): SGHNT, YYREEE (reference sequence). Trimming took 0 bases from V and 7 from J, leaving 13 bases between them. CDR3 length equals 14 residues.

The chain links TRBV6-1 to TRBJ2-2; 11 bases line up with TRBD2. Per germline, CDR1 MNHNS and CDR2 SASEGT. This CDR3 is 17 amino acids long. V was clipped by 4 bases and J by 5 bases; unmatched bases: 9. In DNA, the CDR3 is TGTGCCAGCAGTGCCATGGGGCTAGCGGGGGGAACCGGGGAGCTGTTTTTT. It yields the protein CASSAMGLAGGTGELFF.

The chain links TRBV6-5 to TRBJ2-3; 10 bases line up with TRBD2. Looked up from germline, CDR1 is MNHEY and CDR2 is SVGAGI. The trim removed 0 bases at V and 5 bases at J, leaving 5 bases unmatched. The CDR3 contains 16 residues. This chain's CDR3 is CASSYSTSGYQDTQYF. The CDR3 DNA reads as TGTGCCAGCAGTTACTCGACTAGCGGGTACCAAGATACGCAGTATTTT.

The chain uses TRBV5-1 and TRBJ1-1; no clear D gene. Germline CDR1 SGHRS, CDR2 YFSETQ. The CDR3 extends over 13 amino acids. Trimming stripped 4 bases from V and 4 bases from J, with 11 bases between. CDR3 amino acids: CASSDLAGTEAFF. The CDR3 DNA is TGCGCCAGCAGCGACCTCGCAGGCACTGAAGCTTTCTTT.

The gene calls are TRBV3-1 (or the pseudogene TRBV3-2) and TRBJ1-4, with D possibly matching TRBD1 (5 bases). Looked up from germline, CDR1 is LGHDT and CDR2 is YNNKEL (reference sequence). V was trimmed by 1 base and J by 8 bases, leaving 11 bases between them. The CDR3 has 14 amino acids. CDR3 sequence: CASSQGQGAEKLFF. The CDR3 coding sequence is TGTGCCAGCAGCCAAGGTCAGGGCGCGGAAAAACTGTTTTTT.

J is TRBJ1-1 and V is TRBV7-3, with 9 bases aligning to TRBD1. The CDR3 length is 13 residues. Germline V gene lookup returns CDR1 SGHTA and CDR2 FQGTGA. V lost 3 bases to trimming and J lost 5 bases; unmatched junction nucleotides: 1. The CDR3 bases are TGTGCCAGCAGCTTGGACAGGGGAACTGAAGCTTTCTTT. Its protein product is CASSLDRGTEAFF.

The chain is built from TRBV5-6 and TRBJ1-2; D ambiguous. The germline gives CDR1 SGHDT, CDR2 YYEEEE. V shed 2 bases and J shed 2 bases, with 7 bases lying between them. The CDR3 length is 13 residues. In DNA form, the CDR3 reads TGTGCCAGCAGCTTCGGACTGAACTATGGCTACACCTTC. This sequence encodes CASSFGLNYGYTF.

The chain couples TRBV19 to TRBJ1-1; perhaps TRBD1 as D (5 bases). Trimming took off 5 bases at V and 7 bases at J, with 14 bases between the two ends. Germline V gives CDR1 LNHDA, CDR2 SQIVND (reference sequence). CDR3 length: 13 amino acids. The chain's CDR3 is CASSPRPDSEAFF. The CDR3 DNA sequence: TGTGCCAGTAGTCCCCGCCCCGACAGTGAAGCTTTCTTT.

The chain couples TRBV9 to TRBJ1-1; no definite D call. From germline, CDR1 is SGDLS and CDR2 YYNGEE. This CDR3 contains 15 residues. Trimming took off 0 bases at V and 0 bases at J, with 9 bases between the two ends. CDR3 amino acids: CASSVVREMNTEAFF. The CDR3 DNA reads TGTGCCAGCAGCGTAGTGAGGGAGATGAACACTGAAGCTTTCTTT.

This chain uses TRBV4-2 with TRBJ2-3; D remains unclear. The germline V and J ends were trimmed by 0 bases and 1 base, with 8 bases remaining between them. The V gene's germline CDR1 is LGHNA and CDR2 YNFKEQ. The CDR3 runs 15 residues. The CDR3 nucleotides read TGTGCCAGCAGCCAAGATTCGACTGGCACAGATACGCAGTATTTT. Protein: CASSQDSTGTDTQYF.

This chain joins TRBV5-4 and TRBJ2-7; TRBD2 agrees at 12 bases. This CDR3 is built from 15 residues. V gave up 1 base and J gave up 7 bases; unmatched junction bases: 6. CDR1 SGHNT and CDR2 YYREEE come from the germline V gene (reference sequence). CDR3 in DNA: TGTGCCAGCAGCTTGCCGCTAGCGGGGGGGGAAGAGCAGTACTTC. Its translation: CASSLPLAGGEEQYF. Full variable domain (missing parts from reference TRBV5-4 and TRBJ2-7): ETGVTQSPTHLIKTRGQQVTLRCSSQSGHNTVSWYQQALGQGPQFIFQYYREEENGRGNFPPRFSGLQFPNYSSELNVNALELDDSALYLCASSLPLAGGEEQYFGPGTRLTVT.

The rearrangement uses TRBV6-5 and TRBJ1-5; 12 positions match TRBD1. The V segment lost 4 bases and the J segment 13 bases; nucleotides outside the gene matches: 8. The CDR3 spans 14 residues. Per the germline V gene, CDR1 is MNHEY and CDR2 is SVGAGI. In DNA form, the CDR3 reads TGTGCCAGCAGTTTACCGGGACAGGGGGCAGGTCAGCATTTT. Translated: CASSLPGQGAGQHF.

The chain links TRBV4-2 to TRBJ2-1; 10 nucleotides align to TRBD1. Germline V lookup: CDR1 LGHNA, CDR2 YNFKEQ. The CDR3 covers 16 residues. Trimming at V came to 3 bases and at J to 4 bases, leaving 6 bases not matched to a gene. CDR3: CASSQPGQGTYNEQFF. The CDR3 DNA follows: TGTGCCAGCAGCCAGCCGGGACAGGGGACTTACAATGAGCAGTTCTTC.

Only one count was recorded for this clone. The rearrangement links TRBV4-1 to TRBJ1-2; no reliable D call. This CDR3 has 13 residues. Germline V gene sequence: CDR1 MGHRA, CDR2 YSYEKL. V was pared by 3 bases and J by 8 bases, with 13 bases between. The CDR3 spells CASSQGRVGGYTF. The CDR3 DNA sequence: TGCGCCAGCAGCCAGGGGAGGGTGGGCGGCTACACCTTC.

V and J are TRBV9 and TRBJ2-2, with a possible D match to TRBD1 (7 bases). This CDR3 is built from 15 residues. V lost 6 bases and J 5 bases, leaving 17 bases between the germline ends. CDR1 SGDLS and CDR2 YYNGEE come from the germline V gene. The CDR3 bases are TGTGCCAGCAATGGAGGGGGCGGTCGGACCGGGGAGCTGTTTTTT. It yields the protein CASNGGGGRTGELFF.

The J gene is TRBJ1-4, the V gene TRBV11-2; 7 bases are shared with TRBD1. Germline CDR1 and CDR2: SGHAT and FQNNGV. This CDR3 is 14 amino acids long. The V and J ends lost 3 bases and 8 bases, in that order; junction bases with no gene match: 6. CDR3 loop: CASSFDREHEKLFF. As DNA, the CDR3 is TGTGCCAGCAGCTTTGACAGGGAGCACGAAAAACTGTTTTTT.

V usage is TRBV20-1 and J usage is TRBJ2-7; D gene uncertain. V lost 3 bases, J lost 2 bases, and 8 bases lay in between. The CDR3 totals 12 residues. CDR1 and CDR2 from the germline V gene are DFQATT and SNEGSKA (reference sequence). The CDR3 loop reads CSASRSAYEQYF. For the CDR3, the DNA is TGCAGTGCTAGTCGTAGTGCCTACGAGCAGTACTTC.

This clone showed up just once. The chain recombines TRBV5-8 with TRBJ2-2; TRBD1 aligns across 7 bases. Trimming took 4 bases from V and 6 from J; bases not matched to a gene: 6. Germline V CDR1 and CDR2: SGHTS, YDEGEE. This CDR3 is built from 14 residues. Here the CDR3 reads CASSPTGLAGELFF. CDR3 nucleotides: TGTGCCAGCAGCCCGACAGGGTTGGCCGGGGAGCTGTTTTTT.

The chain combines TRBV5-1 with TRBJ1-1; perhaps TRBD1 as D (5 bases). Germline assignment: CDR1 SGHRS and CDR2 YFSETQ. The length of the CDR3 is 13 residues. Trimming left V 1 base short and J 3 bases short, with 7 bases between. The CDR3 here is CASSLSGDTEAFF. CDR3 nucleotide sequence: TGCGCCAGCAGCTTGTCGGGGGACACTGAAGCTTTCTTT.

This chain connects TRBV6-5 to TRBJ2-5, with 7 bases that match TRBD2. The germline V gene encodes CDR1 MNHEY and CDR2 SVGAGI. The J segment lost 4 bases and the V segment lost 7 bases, leaving 9 bases of the junction unmatched. The CDR3 loop spans 14 amino acids. The CDR3 DNA reads TGTGCCAGCACTTCGGTGGGGGGGGGAGAGACCCAGTACTTC. Translated: CASTSVGGGETQYF.

The rearrangement links TRBV5-1 to TRBJ1-2; D call uncertain. Trimming took 4 bases from V and 6 from J, leaving 10 bases between them. The CDR3 has 12 amino acids. Germline V CDR1 and CDR2: SGHRS, YFSETQ. CDR3 sequence (DNA): TGCGCCAGCAGCCCCCGTTCGGATGGCTACACCTTC. This gives the protein CASSPRSDGYTF.

This clone showed up just a few times. The chain joins TRBV7-9 to TRBJ1-4, with D tentatively TRBD1 (6 bases). Germline V gene data show CDR1 as SEHNR and CDR2 as FQNEAQ (reference sequence). With 5 bases removed from V and 5 bases from J, the gap between germline ends came to 15 bases. This CDR3 is 15 amino acids long. CDR3 loop: CASSVRDTKNEKLFF. CDR3 DNA: TGTGCCAGCAGCGTCCGGGACACAAAAAATGAAAAACTGTTTTTT.

The chain joins TRBV19 to TRBJ1-1; D is perhaps TRBD1 (5 bases). V was clipped by 3 bases and J by 3 bases, with 11 bases between them. The CDR3 covers 14 residues. CDR1 and CDR2 (germline): LNHDA, SQIVND (reference sequence). The CDR3 loop reads CASSIGGTDTEAFF. The CDR3 DNA follows: TGTGCCAGTAGTATTGGGGGGACGGACACTGAAGCTTTCTTT.

The chain joins TRBV30 to TRBJ1-2, with TRBD1 identical over 7 bases. Germline V gives CDR1 GTSNPN, CDR2 SVGIG (reference sequence). V lost 2 bases to trimming and J lost 3 bases; unmatched junction nucleotides: 3. There are 13 residues in the CDR3. CDR3: CAWSPGTDYGYTF. The CDR3 DNA is TGTGCCTGGAGTCCCGGGACAGACTATGGCTACACCTTC.